The following is a T cell receptor beta chain sequence with its context. Its antigen is still unknown. These data belong to a study of OX40 agonist ivuxolimab in advanced cancers. On the study more broadly: An agonistic human IgG2 monoclonal antibody against OX40 (CD134) was given. Having had anti-PD-1, anti-PD-L1 or anti-CTLA-4 therapy before was allowed, and roughly 39% had some.

Whole-study results and caveats: Relative to CD4+, CD8+ T cells held more expanded clones on average.

TCRdb's table, derived via immunoSEQ multiplex PCR, lists solely in-frame clones and lacks some. The profile shows under 75,000 clones, 80% to 95% of them singletons. Germline values: CDR1 PRHDT, CDR2 FYEKMQ (reference sequence). V shed 0 bases, J shed 4 bases, and the junction held 4 bases outside the gene matches. The length of the CDR3 is 17 residues. The sequence came from an adult with an advanced solid tumor such as melanoma, head and neck, liver or kidney cancer. Sequences were derived from CD4+ or CD8+ T cells sorted from blood, sampled in a trial of the OX40 agonist ivuxolimab. V usage is TRBV13 and J usage is TRBJ2-1; 12 nucleotides match TRBD2. The CDR3 protein is CASSLGLAGGNYNEQFF. In DNA, the CDR3 is TGTGCCAGCAGCTTAGGCCTAGCGGGGGGGAATTACAATGAGCAGTTCTTC.